This TCR beta chain was recovered during a study of CD8 T cells in ankylosing spondylitis. Germline CDR1 WNHNN, CDR2 SYGVQD (reference sequence). CDR3 length: 14 amino acids. Trimming pared 3 bases from V and 1 base from J, leaving 9 bases between. TCRdb reprocessed the 5' RACE reads via MiXCR and lists one record per CDR3 protein. The sample carries about 130,000 distinct CDR3 sequences, about an eighth recorded once. This TCR came from a female donor with ankylosing spondylitis or in good health (not recorded which). Sequenced input: blood, either unsorted or a sorted T cell fraction (not recorded which). J is TRBJ2-5 and V is TRBV10-1; the D gene is possibly TRBD1 (6 bases). CDR3 sequence reads: CASSDRDIQETQYF. The CDR3 bases are TGCGCCAGCAGTGACCGGGACATCCAAGAGACCCAGTACTTC.